Included here is one T cell receptor (beta chain) sequence, with context. This CDR3 has 11 amino acids. Per germline, CDR1 LGHNA and CDR2 YSLEER. Trimming shortened V by 2 bases and J by 9 bases, and 5 bases separated the two germline ends. This entry is derived from a study of blood T cell repertoires in COVID-19. Study overall: PBMCs, B-cell-depleted T cells, or T cells were the source of the cDNA or gDNA that made up the material.

How the authors handled the data: Reference gene primers were amplified, and this amplification served to estimate nucleated cell counts. TCRdb's table, derived via immunoSEQ multiplex PCR, lists solely in-frame clones and lacks some. V and J calls and clone size are copied from that table; D and trimming were computed from the DNA. The data contain roughly 200,000 clones, around 87% of them singletons. This sequence joins TRBV4-3 and TRBJ2-1; D not resolved. The sample comprised peripheral blood. The receptor was derived from a man aged 60 to 69 who had recovered from COVID-19. The CDR3: CASSQYGEQFF. The CDR3 bases are TGCGCCAGCAGCCAATACGGTGAGCAGTTCTTC.